What follows are 8 T cell receptor beta chains derived from one specimen sequenced in a study of PD-1 blockade in classical Hodgkin lymphoma. There was relapse after autologous stem cell transplantation in every patient, and there was variation in brentuximab vedotin exposure. The CD4+ T cells used were purified from thawed PBMCs through magnetic negative selection. Produced via immunoSEQ multiplex PCR; TCRdb's table is partial and in-frame only. The top ten hold over 5.5% of the sample, which has just over 4,000 clones, around 79% seen once. Sequenced material: CD4+ T cells from blood, taken at baseline. These TCRs come from a human donor with classical Hodgkin lymphoma.

The CDR3: CASSWTYEGGETQYF. The CDR3 DNA reads TGTGCCAGCAGTTGGACTTACGAGGGCGGCGAGACCCAGTACTTC. The chain links TRBV28 to TRBJ2-5, with D possibly TRBD2 on 5 matching bases. Germline values: CDR1 MDHEN, CDR2 SYDVKM. The V gene lost 4 bases and the J gene lost 5 bases, with 17 bases spanning the gap. This CDR3 has 15 residues.

The V and J genes are TRBV23-1 and TRBJ2-7, with 13 bases lining up with TRBD2. TRBV23-1 is flagged as an ORF with uncertain function. V trimming: 6 bases; J trimming: 0 bases; junction bases outside the gene matches: 8. CDR3 size: 17 residues. The CDR3 region has the DNA TGCGCCAGCAGACGAGGGACTAGCGGGGACTTCTCCTACGAGCAGTACGTC. Protein product: CASRRGTSGDFSYEQYV.

The chain has TRBV7-2 and TRBJ2-3; D is undetermined. Trimming took off 5 bases at V and 7 bases at J, with 7 bases between the two ends. Germline lookup yields CDR1 SGHTA and CDR2 FQGNSA. The CDR3 is 11 residues long. CDR3 DNA sequence: TGTGCCAGCAGCCTAGGTTATACGCAGTATTTT. Translated, it gives CASSLGYTQYF.

This chain uses TRBV9 with TRBJ2-2; 7 bases are a match to TRBD2. The CDR3 length is 15 residues. In germline, CDR1 is SGDLS, CDR2 YYNGEE. With 4 bases clipped from V and 1 base from J, the junction kept 4 bases outside the gene matches. CDR3 loop: CASSIIAGNTGELFF. CDR3 sequence (DNA): TGTGCCAGCAGCATAATAGCGGGGAACACCGGGGAGCTGTTTTTT.

This clone appeared a single time. The chain uses TRBV11-2 and TRBJ2-5; 8 bases are a match to TRBD2. Trimming removed 5 bases from V and 4 bases from J; junction bases left unmatched: 9. This CDR3 comprises 15 residues. Germline V gene sequence: CDR1 SGHAT, CDR2 FQNNGV. The CDR3 DNA reads TGTGCCAGCAGCCGGGGGGCGGGAGGCCTAGAGACCCAGTACTTC. Translated, it gives CASSRGAGGLETQYF.

The V call is TRBV28, the J call TRBJ2-5, with 7 positions matching TRBD1. With 4 bases clipped from V and 0 bases from J, the junction kept 5 bases outside the gene matches. CDR1 and CDR2 (germline): MDHEN, SYDVKM. CDR3 length: 15 amino acids. The CDR3 spells CASSSGDRDQETQYF. The CDR3 DNA reads TGTGCCAGCAGTTCCGGCGACAGGGACCAAGAGACCCAGTACTTC.

This clone came up a few times. The chain links TRBV5-6 to TRBJ2-4; tentatively, D is TRBD2 (5 bases). This CDR3 region has 18 residues. V gave up 1 base and J gave up 0 bases, with 17 bases separating them. CDR1 and CDR2 (germline): SGHDT, YYEEEE. CDR3 protein: CASSLPPTRAGAKNIQYF. CDR3 in DNA: TGTGCCAGCAGCTTGCCCCCGACAAGGGCGGGAGCCAAAAACATTCAGTACTTC.

The rearrangement links TRBV9 to TRBJ1-2; no firm D call. Germline loops: CDR1 SGDLS, CDR2 YYNGEE. The length of the CDR3 is 12 residues. Trimming removed 1 base from V and 0 bases from J, with 1 base in between. CDR3 amino acids: CASSVSNYGYTF. CDR3 sequence (DNA): TGTGCCAGCAGCGTATCTAACTATGGCTACACCTTC.